These 26 T cell receptor beta chains came from one sample sequenced in a study of blood T cell repertoires in COVID-19. TCRdb keeps only in-frame clones here, not all; method: immunoSEQ multiplex PCR. The sample contains 60,000 or so clones, roughly 86% of which appear only once. Sequenced input: peripheral blood. These receptors were obtained from a man between 60 and 75 years old with acute or convalescent COVID-19.

The chain recombines TRBV5-8 with TRBJ2-7; the D gene is possibly TRBD1 (6 bases). The V and J ends lost 9 bases and 2 bases respectively, with 15 bases between them. The CDR3 runs 13 residues. The germline V gene has CDR1 SGHTS and CDR2 YDEGEE. DNA for the CDR3: TGTGCCACCCGGACAGTGTTGACCTACGAGCAGTACTTC. Protein product: CATRTVLTYEQYF.

The chain uses TRBV2 and TRBJ2-1; D perhaps matches TRBD2 (6 bases). With 1 base removed from V and 1 base from J, the gap between germline ends came to 8 bases. Germline assignment: CDR1 SNHLY and CDR2 FYNNEI. The CDR3 totals 15 residues. The CDR3 loop reads CASSEGDLSYNEQFF. The CDR3 DNA is TGTGCCAGCAGTGAAGGGGACTTATCCTACAATGAGCAGTTCTTC.

The V and J genes are TRBV24-1 and TRBJ2-6; 10 bases line up with TRBD1. V lost 3 bases, J lost 2 bases, and 3 bases stayed unmatched. This CDR3 has 17 residues. Germline assignment: CDR1 KGHDR and CDR2 SFDVKD. The CDR3 is CATSDPGQGAGANVLTF. CDR3 DNA: TGTGCCACCAGTGATCCTGGACAGGGGGCTGGGGCCAACGTCCTGACTTTC.

This clone was picked up one time. This sequence joins TRBV3-1 (or the pseudogene TRBV3-2) and TRBJ1-6, with 7 bases that match TRBD1. Trimming removed 2 bases from V and 8 bases from J; junction bases left unmatched: 3. This CDR3 spans 14 amino acids. CDR1 LGHDT and CDR2 YNNKEL come from the germline V gene (reference sequence). CDR3 sequence (DNA): TGTGCCAGCAGCCAAACCAGGGGGTATTCACCCCTCCACTTT. Its protein is CASSQTRGYSPLHF.

The chain is built from TRBV6-1 and TRBJ1-2, with unresolved D. Germline CDR1 reads MNHNS; CDR2 reads SASEGT. The CDR3 spans 12 residues. The V end lost 2 bases, the J end lost 4 bases, and 5 bases lay between the germline ends. For the CDR3, the DNA is TGTGCCAGCAGTGAAACGGTCTATGGCTACACCTTC. It codes for CASSETVYGYTF.

The chain employs TRBV13 and TRBJ1-2; TRBD1 aligns across 11 bases. V shed 3 bases, J shed 6 bases, and the junction held 3 bases outside the gene matches. Germline V CDR1 and CDR2: PRHDT, FYEKMQ (reference sequence). The CDR3 runs 14 residues. In nucleotides, the CDR3 is TGTGCCAGCAGCTTGGACAGGGGGCCTGATGGCTACACCTTC. The encoded protein is CASSLDRGPDGYTF.

V is TRBV4-3 and J is TRBJ2-7; 9 nucleotides agree with TRBD1. Germline CDR1 and CDR2: LGHNA and YSLEER. This CDR3 has 14 amino acids. V gave up 1 base and J gave up 12 bases; unmatched junction bases: 10. Here the CDR3 reads CASSQATGGPPGYF. The CDR3 coding sequence is TGCGCCAGCAGCCAAGCCACAGGGGGCCCCCCCGGGTACTTC.

The rearrangement joins TRBV27 to TRBJ1-2; 8 positions agree with TRBD1. Germline V lookup: CDR1 MNHEY, CDR2 SMNVEV (reference sequence). The CDR3 runs 16 residues. V shed 4 bases and J 0 bases; nucleotides not matched to a gene: 7. CDR3 protein: CASSYAGQGSNYGYTF. Here the CDR3 DNA reads TGTGCCAGCAGTTACGCAGGACAGGGTTCTAACTATGGCTACACCTTC.

J is TRBJ2-1 and V is TRBV9; D is perhaps TRBD2 (5 bases). V was clipped by 3 bases and J by 10 bases, with 17 bases between them. This CDR3 is built from 14 residues. Germline V gives CDR1 SGDLS, CDR2 YYNGEE. The CDR3 loop is CASSARFRGGEQFF. CDR3 nucleotide sequence: TGTGCCAGCAGCGCCAGATTTCGGGGTGGGGAGCAGTTCTTC. Full variable domain (outside the CDR3, taken from reference TRBV9 and TRBJ2-1): DSGVTQTPKHLITATGQRVTLRCSPRSGDLSVYWYQQSLDQGLQFLIQYYNGEERAKGNILERFSAQQFPDLHSELNLSSLELGDSALYFCASSARFRGGEQFFGPGTRLTVL.

This clone was detected once. The V and J genes are TRBV4-1 and TRBJ1-5; possible D gene TRBD1, 6 bases. The CDR3 is 17 amino acids. The germline V gene has CDR1 MGHRA and CDR2 YSYEKL. The germline V and J ends were trimmed by 3 bases and 0 bases, with 15 bases remaining between them. CDR3 in amino acids: CASSQEHRVISNQPQHF. The DNA of the CDR3 is TGCGCCAGCAGCCAGGAACACAGGGTTATTAGCAATCAGCCCCAGCATTTT.

The chain uses TRBV4-1 and TRBJ2-2, with TRBD1 as a possible D gene (6 bases). Trimming stripped 0 bases from V and 2 bases from J, with 10 bases between. This CDR3 comprises 16 residues. Germline V gene lookup returns CDR1 MGHRA and CDR2 YSYEKL. Here the CDR3 DNA reads TGCGCCAGCAGCCAAGAACAGGGCTTAAACACCGGGGAGCTGTTTTTT. Residues: CASSQEQGLNTGELFF.

V and J are TRBV10-3 and TRBJ1-2; D possibly corresponds to TRBD1 (6 bases). V gave up 4 bases and J gave up 2 bases, with 8 bases separating them. Germline V lookup: CDR1 ENHRY, CDR2 SYGVKD. The CDR3 extends over 13 amino acids. In DNA form, the CDR3 reads TGTGCCATCAGTGGAGACAGGAACTATGGCTACACCTTC. It translates to CAISGDRNYGYTF.

This chain links TRBV7-9 with TRBJ2-7; the match to TRBD2 covers 8 bases. This CDR3 has 15 amino acids. Germline CDR1 reads SEHNR; CDR2 reads FQNEAQ (reference sequence). Trimming removed 1 base from V and 5 bases from J; junction bases left unmatched: 7. The CDR3: CASSLVAGGPDEQYF. The DNA of the CDR3 is TGTGCCAGCAGCTTAGTGGCGGGGGGCCCTGACGAGCAGTACTTC.

Points on this clone: A read error may account for a junction end that differs from germline. The CDR3 nucleotides are TGTGCCAGCACTTTATCCCCAGGGGGCAGCTATGGCTACACCTTC. It specifies CASTLSPGGSYGYTF. J is TRBJ1-2 and V is TRBV27; TRBD1 matches at 8 bases. CDR1 and CDR2 (germline): MNHEY, SMNVEV (reference sequence). The CDR3 is 15 amino acids.

Turning to this clone: The junction shows a germline mismatch at one end, possibly a read error. The chain links TRBV30 to TRBJ2-2; 8 bases are a match to TRBD2. The CDR3 loop spans 15 amino acids. Germline V gives CDR1 GTSNPN, CDR2 SVGIG (reference sequence). In DNA, the CDR3 is TGTGCCTGGAGTGACTCGGGGGGGCGTCGTCGGGGAGCTGTTTTT. Amino acid sequence: CAWSDSGGRRRGAVF.

The V and J genes are TRBV18 and TRBJ2-7, with TRBD1 identical over 9 bases. The J segment lost 2 bases and the V segment lost 3 bases, leaving 5 bases of the junction unmatched. The V gene's germline CDR1 is KGHSH and CDR2 LQKENI. The CDR3 has 15 amino acids. The chain's CDR3 is CASSPGGQGAYEQYF. The CDR3 DNA follows: TGTGCCAGCTCACCCGGGGGACAGGGCGCCTACGAGCAGTACTTC.

The rearrangement links TRBV10-3 to TRBJ1-1; D unclear. Germline lookup yields CDR1 ENHRY and CDR2 SYGVKD. The CDR3 spans 14 residues. V lost 3 bases to trimming and J lost 0 bases, with 8 bases between them. CDR3 amino acids: CAISDVNMNTEAFF. CDR3 DNA sequence: TGTGCCATCAGTGATGTCAACATGAACACTGAAGCTTTCTTT.

The V call is TRBV6-5, the J call TRBJ1-6; 7 nucleotides match TRBD1. The CDR3 runs 15 residues. The junction had 7 bases not matched to a gene; V was cut back by 6 bases and J by 5 bases. Germline-derived CDR1 and CDR2 are MNHEY and SVGAGI. The CDR3 region is CASSRYDRDNSPLHF. CDR3 coding DNA: TGTGCCAGCAGCCGCTACGACAGGGATAATTCACCCCTCCACTTT.

V and J are TRBV19 and TRBJ1-5; TRBD1 agrees at 8 bases. The germline V gene encodes CDR1 LNHDA and CDR2 SQIVND (reference sequence). Trimming took 5 bases from V and 2 from J; bases not matched to a gene: 5. CDR3 length: 15 residues. The CDR3 loop is CASSRQGFGNQPQHF. In DNA form, the CDR3 reads TGTGCCAGTAGTCGACAGGGGTTCGGCAATCAGCCCCAGCATTTT.

This clone was seen only a few times. The V gene is TRBV4-3, the J gene TRBJ1-2; no definite D call. The CDR3 totals 15 residues. V lost 1 base and J lost 5, with 14 bases in between. Germline V gives CDR1 LGHNA, CDR2 YSLEER. The CDR3 here is CASSQGALAGYGYTF. CDR3 nucleotides: TGCGCCAGCAGCCAAGGAGCCCTAGCCGGTTATGGCTACACCTTC.

V is TRBV7-2 and J is TRBJ2-2; TRBD1 is a possible D gene (6 bases). V gave up 2 bases and J gave up 7 bases, with 11 bases separating them. Germline-derived CDR1 and CDR2 are SGHTA and FQGNSA. This CDR3 comprises 14 residues. CDR3 region: CASSLNRVYGELFF. The CDR3, as DNA: TGTGCCAGCAGCTTAAACAGGGTGTACGGGGAGCTGTTTTTT.

CDR3 DNA sequence: TGTGCCAGCAGCTTAGCGGCGGGGAACACAGATACGCAGTATTTT. Its protein product is CASSLAAGNTDTQYF. The chain is built from TRBV7-2 and TRBJ2-3, with D possibly being TRBD2 (6 bases). Germline CDR1 reads SGHTA; CDR2 reads FQGNSA. This CDR3 contains 15 residues. With 0 bases removed from V and 2 bases from J, the gap between germline ends came to 9 bases.

The chain carries TRBV7-2 and TRBJ2-3, with TRBD2 identical over 7 bases. J was trimmed by 4 bases and V by 1 base; bases with no gene match: 8. The CDR3 runs 16 residues. Per the germline V gene, CDR1 is SGHTA and CDR2 is FQGNSA. The CDR3 DNA is TGTGCCAGCAGCTTAGAACTAGCGAGGTCCCCAGATACGCAGTATTTT. This translates into CASSLELARSPDTQYF.

This clone occurred a few times. The chain joins TRBV2 to TRBJ1-1; perhaps TRBD1 as D (5 bases). V was trimmed by 5 bases and J by 2 bases, leaving 9 bases between them. The germline V gene has CDR1 SNHLY and CDR2 FYNNEI. The CDR3 has 13 amino acids. In DNA, the CDR3 is TGTGCCAGCAGTCAGGGCGAAAACACTGAAGCTTTCTTT. As protein: CASSQGENTEAFF.

The CDR3 coding sequence is TGTGCCAGCAGCTTAAACTCGGTGGAGGATGAGCAGTTCTTC. As protein: CASSLNSVEDEQFF. The chain has TRBV11-3 and TRBJ2-1; D is possibly TRBD2 (5 bases). V was shortened by 2 bases and J by 8 bases, with 13 bases between the two germline ends. Germline-derived CDR1 and CDR2 are SGHNT and YENEEA. The CDR3 loop spans 14 amino acids.

This chain uses TRBV7-2 with TRBJ1-1; 7 bases are shared with TRBD1. The CDR3 has 15 residues. The V segment lost 4 bases and the J segment 5 bases; nucleotides outside the gene matches: 10. Germline V lookup: CDR1 SGHTA, CDR2 FQGNSA. The CDR3 here is CASSSSRQGNTEAFF. CDR3 nucleotide sequence: TGTGCCAGCAGCTCAAGTAGACAGGGAAATACTGAAGCTTTCTTT.